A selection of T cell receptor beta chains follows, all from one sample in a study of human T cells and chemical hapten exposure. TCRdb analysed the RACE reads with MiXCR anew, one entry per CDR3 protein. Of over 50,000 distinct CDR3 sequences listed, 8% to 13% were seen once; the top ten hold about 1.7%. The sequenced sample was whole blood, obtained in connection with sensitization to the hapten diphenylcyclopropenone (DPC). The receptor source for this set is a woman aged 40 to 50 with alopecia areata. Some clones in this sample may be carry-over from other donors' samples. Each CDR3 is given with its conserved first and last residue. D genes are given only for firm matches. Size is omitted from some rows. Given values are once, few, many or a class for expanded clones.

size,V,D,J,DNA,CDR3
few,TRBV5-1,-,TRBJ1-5,TGCGCCAGCAGCTTGCTAGGGGAGGTTCAGCAGCCCCAGCATTTT,CASSLLGEVQQPQHF
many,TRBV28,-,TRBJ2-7,TGTGCCAGCAGCTTACCCCGAGGGGTCCCCGTCCACGAGCAGTACTTC,CASSLPRGVPVHEQYF
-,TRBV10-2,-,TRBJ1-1,TGCGCCAGCACCAAGAACACTGAAGCTTTCTTT,CASTKNTEAFF
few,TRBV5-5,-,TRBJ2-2,TGTGCCAGCAGTCAAGACGTCGGGGAGCTGTTTTTT,CASSQDVGELFF
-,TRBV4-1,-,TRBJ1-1,TGCGCCAGCAGCCAGATGACTGAAGCTTTCTTT,CASSQMTEAFF
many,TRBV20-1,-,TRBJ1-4,TGCAGTGCTAGGGACAGCGTTAATGAAAAACTGTTTTTT,CSARDSVNEKLFF
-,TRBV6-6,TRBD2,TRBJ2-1,TGTGCCAGCCTTAGCGGGGGCTCCTACAATGAGCAGTTCTTC,CASLSGGSYNEQFF
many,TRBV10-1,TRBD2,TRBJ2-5,TGCGCCTCCCAGCCTGGCGGGGGGATGGAGACCCAGTACTTC,CASQPGGGMETQYF
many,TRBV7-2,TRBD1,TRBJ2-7,TGTGCCAGCAGCTTGCCGGGACAGACCTACGAGCAGTACTTC,CASSLPGQTYEQYF
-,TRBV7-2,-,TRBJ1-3,TGTGCCAGCAGCCCTGGGACACCAGCATCCCCTGGAAACACCATATATTTT,CASSPGTPASPGNTIYF
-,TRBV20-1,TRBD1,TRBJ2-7,TGCAGTGCTGCCCCCGGACAGGGTTCAGGCTACGAGCAGTACTTC,CSAAPGQGSGYEQYF
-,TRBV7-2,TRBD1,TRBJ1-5,TGTGCCAGCAGCCAAGACAGGGTGACAGGGCCCCAGCATTTT,CASSQDRVTGPQHF
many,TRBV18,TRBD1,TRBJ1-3,TGTGCCAGCTCAACCGGGACAGGGAACTCTGGAAACACCATATATTTT,CASSTGTGNSGNTIYF
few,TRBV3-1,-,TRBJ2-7,TGTGCCAGCAGCCAAATGAGAGAGCAGTACTTC,CASSQMREQYF